The clone carrying this T cell receptor beta chain was counted a few times. Alopecia areata patients provided lesional scalp punch biopsies and peripheral blood. PBMCs yielded sorted CD4+ and CD8+ T cells. This sample was taken from a study of CD8+ T cells in alopecia areata. Study in general: Patients in the study were on tofacitinib for 6 to 18 months, then off it for 6 months.

This CDR3 region has 15 residues. Looked up from germline, CDR1 is ENHRY and CDR2 is SYGVKD. The ends lost 6 bases at V and 5 bases at J; junction bases unmatched: 10. Sequencing relied on a cDNA template that was reverse transcribed from extracted RNA. Libraries were prepared by immunoSEQ multiplex PCR; TCRdb keeps only in-frame clonotypes and omits some of them. The profile shows 120,000 or so clones, roughly 61% of them singletons. The TCR originated in a human donor with alopecia areata. The chain combines TRBV10-3 with TRBJ2-7; TRBD1 agrees at 10 bases. The material sequenced was CD4+ T cells sorted from blood, taken at week 0. CDR3 sequence: CAISRPGTGEDEQYF. The CDR3 bases are TGTGCCATCAGCAGACCCGGGACAGGGGAAGACGAGCAGTACTTC.